The rows below give T cell receptor beta chains drawn from one sample of a study of blood T cell repertoires in COVID-19. Only in-frame clones appear in the TCRdb table, and some are missing; sequencing was by immunoSEQ multiplex PCR. This table holds more than 90,000 clones, roughly 87% found once. Material: peripheral blood. The receptors come from a woman aged 60-75 years with COVID-19, enrolled during active disease. The CDR3 runs from the conserved cysteine through the conserved F or W. Each record gives: CDR3 protein, CDR3 DNA, V gene, clone size, CDR3 length, J gene, D gene. D genes are given only for firm matches. Size tells how often a clone was seen (once, few, many) or the class of an expanded clone, and some rows leave it out.

CDR3: CASSLGTVNYGYTF; DNA: TGTGCCAGCAGCCTAGGGACAGTGAACTATGGCTACACCTTC; V: TRBV5-6; size: NA; length: 14; J: TRBJ1-2; D: TRBD1
CDR3: CASSIPTGYGETQYF; DNA: TGTGCCAGTAGTATCCCTACCGGGTACGGAGAGACCCAGTACTTC; V: TRBV19; size: NA; length: 15; J: TRBJ2-5; D: NA
CDR3: CASSETTGASGYNEQFF; DNA: TGTGCCAGCAGTGAAACCACCGGGGCTAGCGGTTACAATGAGCAGTTCTTC; V: TRBV25-1; size: NA; length: 17; J: TRBJ2-1; D: TRBD2
CDR3: CASSYEGPYGYTF; DNA: TGTGCCAGCAGCTATGAGGGTCCCTATGGCTACACCTTC; V: TRBV6-2/TRBV6-3; size: NA; length: 13; J: TRBJ1-2; D: NA
CDR3: CSVDRTGRGKETQYF; DNA: TGCAGCGTTGATAGGACAGGGAGAGGGAAGGAGACCCAGTACTTC; V: TRBV29-1; size: NA; length: 15; J: TRBJ2-5; D: TRBD1
CDR3: CARSRGLRDTGNSPLHF; DNA: TGTGCCAGATCAAGGGGGCTCCGGGACACGGGTAATTCACCCCTCCACTTT; V: TRBV3-1/TRBV3-2; size: NA; length: 17; J: TRBJ1-6; D: TRBD1
CDR3: CASSQDPGVVCYTF; DNA: TGTGCCAGCAGCCAAGATCCGGGTGTAGTATGCTACACCTTC; V: TRBV3-1/TRBV3-2; size: few; length: 14; J: TRBJ1-2; D: NA
CDR3: CASSTGGLAGTDTQYF; DNA: TGCGCCAGCAGCACCGGCGGACTAGCGGGGACAGATACGCAGTATTTT; V: TRBV5-1; size: NA; length: 16; J: TRBJ2-3; D: TRBD2
CDR3: CASSPGTEVNTEAFF; DNA: TGCGCCAGCAGCCCGGGGACAGAAGTGAACACTGAAGCTTTCTTT; V: TRBV5-1; size: NA; length: 15; J: TRBJ1-1; D: TRBD1
CDR3: CASSLGTIYEQYF; DNA: TGCGCCAGCAGTCTTGGGACTATATACGAGCAGTACTTC; V: TRBV10-2; size: few; length: 13; J: TRBJ2-7; D: TRBD2
CDR3: CASRTGQETQYF; DNA: TGTGCCAGTCGGACAGGACAAGAGACCCAGTACTTC; V: TRBV7-2; size: NA; length: 12; J: TRBJ2-5; D: TRBD1
CDR3: CASSQTGRQGGSPLHF; DNA: TGTGCCAGCAGCCAAACTGGGAGACAGGGCGGTTCACCCCTCCACTTT; V: TRBV3-1/TRBV3-2; size: NA; length: 16; J: TRBJ1-6; D: TRBD1
CDR3: CASSLFGTSGTSANYEQYF; DNA: TGTGCCAGCAGCTTATTTGGGACTAGCGGAACATCCGCCAATTACGAGCAGTACTTC; V: TRBV7-2; size: once; length: 19; J: TRBJ2-7; D: TRBD2
CDR3: CASNGDRGTTEAFF; DNA: TGCGCCAGCAATGGGGACAGGGGTACCACTGAAGCTTTCTTT; V: TRBV10-2; size: NA; length: 14; J: TRBJ1-1; D: TRBD1
CDR3: CASSGEANEKLFF; DNA: TGTGCCAGCTCCGGGGAGGCTAATGAAAAACTGTTTTTT; V: TRBV12-3/TRBV12-4; size: NA; length: 13; J: TRBJ1-4; D: NA
CDR3: CASSESNGPDRGLQPQHF; DNA: TGCGCCAGCAGTGAGTCGAATGGGCCGGACAGGGGTCTTCAGCCCCAGCATTTT; V: TRBV10-1; size: NA; length: 18; J: TRBJ1-5; D: TRBD1
CDR3: CASSLPRDSTEAFF; DNA: TGTGCCAGCAGCTTACCAAGGGACAGCACTGAAGCTTTCTTT; V: TRBV11-2; size: NA; length: 14; J: TRBJ1-1; D: TRBD1
CDR3: CASSVSSQSGYGYTF; DNA: TGTGCCAGCAGCGTATCCTCCCAGTCGGGCTATGGCTACACCTTC; V: TRBV9; size: NA; length: 15; J: TRBJ1-2; D: NA
CDR3: CASSQDSGQGSPLHF; DNA: TGCGCCAGCAGCCAAGATTCCGGACAGGGATCACCCCTCCACTTT; V: TRBV4-3; size: medium-sized; length: 15; J: TRBJ1-6; D: TRBD1
CDR3: CAISGGGTGNSPLHF; DNA: TGTGCCATCAGTGGGGGGGGGACGGGAAATTCACCCCTCCACTTT; V: TRBV10-3; size: NA; length: 15; J: TRBJ1-6; D: NA
CDR3: CASSISLAYEQYF; DNA: TGTGCCAGTAGTATAAGTCTAGCCTACGAGCAGTACTTC; V: TRBV19; size: NA; length: 13; J: TRBJ2-7; D: NA
CDR3: CASSLVASTANSPLHF; DNA: TGTGCCAGCAGCTTAGTTGCTTCCACAGCTAATTCACCCCTCCACTTT; V: TRBV7-8; size: NA; length: 16; J: TRBJ1-6; D: NA
CDR3: CASSLVDRAVHEQYF; DNA: TGTGCCAGCAGCTTAGTGGACAGGGCAGTGCACGAGCAGTACTTC; V: TRBV7-2; size: NA; length: 15; J: TRBJ2-7; D: TRBD1
CDR3: CASSTDHGGYNSPLHF; DNA: TGTGCCAGCAGCACCGACCACGGAGGATATAATTCACCCCTCCACTTT; V: TRBV5-4; size: NA; length: 16; J: TRBJ1-6; D: NA
CDR3: CASSRQQQETQYF; DNA: TGTGCCAGCAGCCGACAGCAACAAGAGACCCAGTACTTC; V: TRBV14; size: NA; length: 13; J: TRBJ2-5; D: NA
CDR3: CASSEGTGALYGYTF; DNA: TGTGCCAGCAGCGAGGGAACAGGGGCCCTATATGGCTACACCTTC; V: TRBV9; size: NA; length: 15; J: TRBJ1-2; D: TRBD1
CDR3: CASSRTDTQYF; DNA: TGTGCCAGCAGCCGTACAGATACGCAGTATTTT; V: TRBV12-3/TRBV12-4; size: NA; length: 11; J: TRBJ2-3; D: NA
CDR3: CASSLGPSIAGTQYF; DNA: TGTGCCAGCAGCTTAGGGCCTAGCATTGCGGGAACGCAGTATTTT; V: TRBV11-2; size: NA; length: 15; J: TRBJ2-3; D: NA
CDR3: CASSQGLAGGTDTQYF; DNA: TGCGCCAGCAGCCAAGGACTAGCGGGGGGCACAGATACGCAGTATTTT; V: TRBV4-1; size: NA; length: 16; J: TRBJ2-3; D: TRBD2
CDR3: CASSPNRGPSYEQYF; DNA: TGTGCCAGCAGCCCTAACAGGGGTCCCTCCTACGAGCAGTACTTC; V: TRBV11-2; size: once; length: 15; J: TRBJ2-7; D: TRBD1
CDR3: CSASDRGSVTDTQYF; DNA: TGCAGTGCTAGTGACAGGGGGTCAGTCACAGATACGCAGTATTTT; V: TRBV20-1; size: NA; length: 15; J: TRBJ2-3; D: TRBD1